The 28 T cell receptor beta chains reported below all come from one sample, sequenced in a study of tumor and adjacent non-tumor tissue in lung cancer. The template was RNA from unsorted bulk tissue. A modified ARM-PCR protocol with three rounds of nested PCR amplified TCRbeta. TCRdb passed the multiplex PCR reads through MiXCR, listing each CDR3 protein once. The sample holds 68,000 or so distinct CDR3 sequences; roughly 60% are singletons and the top ten take 20% to 25%. Input material: lung tumor tissue. Every receptor here comes from a man in his fifties or sixties with non-small cell lung cancer.

This clonotype was counted a single time. This sequence joins TRBV4-1 and TRBJ1-1, with D perhaps matching TRBD1 (6 bases). Trimming took off 9 bases at V and 5 bases at J, with 22 bases between the two ends. This CDR3 contains 15 residues. CDR1 and CDR2 (germline): MGHRA, YSYEKL. The CDR3 nucleotides read TGCGCCAGTAGGCATAGGGACACTGGGGATACTGAAGCTTTCTTT. As protein: CASRHRDTGDTEAFF.

This clonotype was counted at least ten times. V gene TRBV29-1 combines with J gene TRBJ1-1; D is uncertain. V was cut by 7 bases and J by 1 base, with 13 bases left in between. The CDR3 spans 13 residues. From germline, CDR1 is SQVTM and CDR2 ANQGSEA. CDR3 in amino acids: CSAQRLANTEAFF. The CDR3 DNA follows: TGCAGCGCTCAAAGGTTGGCGAACACTGAAGCTTTCTTT.

The sample holds a few counts of this clonotype. This chain uses TRBV28 with TRBJ1-5, with a tentative D call TRBD1 (6 bases). Per germline, CDR1 MDHEN and CDR2 SYDVKM. Trimming cost V 6 bases and J 0 bases, with 12 bases left between them. The CDR3 spans 15 residues. The CDR3 region has the DNA TGTGCCAGCAGCTCACAGGGTTATAGCAATCAGCCCCAGCATTTT. This translates into CASSSQGYSNQPQHF.

This clonotype was observed a few times. This sequence may be a read error, since a much larger clone differs from it by one base. This chain links TRBV4-1 with TRBJ2-2; a weak D match, TRBD2 (5 bases). Germline lookup yields CDR1 MGHRA and CDR2 YSYEKL. V lost 3 bases and J 6 bases, leaving 14 bases between the germline ends. The CDR3 totals 15 residues. The DNA of the CDR3 is TGCGCCAGCAGCCAGGCGGGCAGGCGGGCCGGGGAGCTGTTTTTT. Its protein product is CASSQAGRRAGELFF.

This clonotype occurred many times. The chain combines TRBV5-6 with TRBJ1-1; tentative D call: TRBD1 (6 bases). The CDR3 spans 13 residues. Trimming took off 2 bases at V and 11 bases at J, with 16 bases between the two ends. Germline assignment: CDR1 SGHDT and CDR2 YYEEEE. The CDR3: CASSLYRAPGAFF. CDR3 bases: TGTGCCAGCAGCTTATACAGGGCCCCTGGGGCTTTCTTT.

Notes on this clonotype: This may stem from a read error, because a much larger clone lies one nucleotide away. The chain combines TRBV20-1 with TRBJ1-1; unclear D gene. Trimming took off 3 bases at V and 4 bases at J, with 15 bases between the two ends. CDR3 length equals 14 residues. The germline V gene encodes CDR1 DFQATT and CDR2 SNEGSKA (reference sequence). For the CDR3, the DNA is TGCAGTGCTAGTACCCTCTCGGGTGTCACTGAAGCTTTCTTT. Encoded protein: CSASTLSGVTEAFF.

The table lists this clonotype with many counts. The chain joins TRBV4-2 to TRBJ2-1, with 7 bases matching TRBD2. The CDR3 extends over 15 amino acids. Unmatched junction bases numbered 4, after V lost 0 bases and J lost 5 bases. The germline CDR1 and CDR2 sequences are LGHNA and YNFKEQ. CDR3: CASSQEGRADNEQFF. CDR3 sequence (DNA): TGTGCCAGCAGCCAAGAAGGGAGGGCGGACAATGAGCAGTTCTTC.

Points on this clonotype: A much bigger clone sits one base away, suggesting this may be a read error. The J gene is TRBJ1-6, the V gene TRBV12-3 or TRBV12-4, with D tentatively TRBD1 (6 bases). The CDR3 extends over 15 amino acids. The V end was cut by 3 bases, the J end by 7 bases, with 13 bases between. Written as DNA, the CDR3 is TGTGCCAGCAGTTTTGTTCAGGGGTGGAATTCACCCCTCCACTTT. This codes for CASSFVQGWNSPLHF.

Remarks on this clonotype: One junction end does not reproduce the germline sequence, and a read error may be involved. The rearrangement links TRBV6-5 to TRBJ1-4; D is possibly TRBD1 (5 bases). CDR3 size: 15 residues. Per germline, CDR1 MNHEY and CDR2 SVGAGI. The CDR3: CASNYGQGRNEKLFF. As DNA, the CDR3 is TGTGCAAGCAATTACGGGCAGGGACGAAATGAAAAACTGTTTTTT.

Details on this clonotype: Given a much more abundant clone one base away, this may be a read error. The chain combines TRBV5-4 with TRBJ1-2, with D possibly TRBD1 on 5 matching bases. This CDR3 contains 13 residues. The V end was cut by 0 bases, the J end by 4 bases, with 7 bases between. Germline CDR1 is SGHNT and CDR2 is YYREEE (reference sequence). The CDR3 reads CASSLVGGYGYTF. As DNA, the CDR3 is TGTGCCAGCAGCTTGGTTGGGGGCTATGGCTACACCTTC.

This chain joins TRBV11-3 and TRBJ1-1; no clear D. V lost 1 base to trimming and J lost 1 base, with 7 bases between them. The CDR3 sequence is 14 residues long. Germline lookup yields CDR1 SGHNT and CDR2 YENEEA. The CDR3 loop reads CASSLAGWNTEAFF. CDR3 DNA sequence: TGTGCCAGCAGCTTAGCCGGGTGGAACACTGAAGCTTTCTTT.

Turning to this clonotype: A read error may account for a junction end that differs from germline. This sequence joins TRBV2 and TRBJ2-3; D unresolved. The CDR3 covers 11 residues. The germline CDR1 and CDR2 sequences are SNHLY and FYNNEI. The CDR3 protein is CTSSGTDTQYF. CDR3 DNA sequence: TGTACCAGCAGTGGGACAGATACGCAGTATTTT.

As to this clonotype: At one of its ends the junction is not consistent with the germline gene, which may arise from a read error. The CDR3 DNA sequence: TGTGCCAGCAGCCCCACAGGAGGGAGGTACAATGAGCAGCTCTTC. This gives the protein CASSPTGGRYNEQLF. The chain joins TRBV14 to TRBJ2-1; possible D gene TRBD2, 6 bases. Germline loops: CDR1 SGHDN, CDR2 FVKESK. This CDR3 comprises 15 residues.

The chain uses TRBV7-9 and TRBJ2-7; tentatively, D is TRBD1 or TRBD2 (6 bases each). CDR1 and CDR2 (germline): SEHNR, FQNEAQ (reference sequence). Trimming stripped 1 base from V and 7 bases from J, with 14 bases between. This CDR3 has 14 amino acids. The CDR3 sequence is CASSLEGGNYEQYF. In DNA form, the CDR3 reads TGTGCCAGCAGCTTAGAGGGGGGTAACTATGAGCAGTACTTC. The complete variable domain, with remaining parts taken from reference TRBV7-9 and TRBJ2-7, reads DTGVSQNPRHKITKRGQNVTFRCDPISEHNRLYWYRQTLGQGPEFLTYFQNEAQLEKSRLLSDRFSAERPKGSFSTLEIQRTEQGDSAMYLCASSLEGGNYEQYFGPGTRLTVT.

As regards this clonotype: A much larger clone sits a single nucleotide away, making a read error possible. The chain links TRBV10-3 to TRBJ1-5, with D perhaps matching TRBD1 (5 bases). Germline V gives CDR1 ENHRY, CDR2 SYGVKD. V lost 5 bases to trimming and J lost 5 bases, with 16 bases between them. This CDR3 comprises 15 residues. This CDR3 reads CAISSTTGSYQPQHF. As DNA, the CDR3 is TGTGCCATCAGTAGCACTACAGGAAGCTATCAGCCCCAGCATTTT.

This clonotype has at least ten counts. The chain recombines TRBV30 with TRBJ2-3; no clear D gene. Germline assignment: CDR1 GTSNPN and CDR2 SVGIG (reference sequence). The CDR3 sequence is 11 residues long. Trimming took off 2 bases at V and 2 bases at J, with 2 bases between the two ends. This CDR3 is CAWSHTDTQYF. The CDR3 DNA sequence: TGTGCCTGGAGTCACACAGATACGCAGTATTTT.

In its sample, this clonotype was seen a few times. The rearrangement joins TRBV20-1 to TRBJ2-2; possibly TRBD2 for D (6 bases). The CDR3 spans 14 residues. CDR1 and CDR2 (germline): DFQATT, SNEGSKA (reference sequence). V lost 1 base to trimming and J lost 4 bases, with 10 bases between them. The CDR3 DNA is TGCAGTGCTAGAGCAGGAGCGGGCACCGGGGAGCTGTTTTTT. Amino acid sequence: CSARAGAGTGELFF.

Points on this clonotype: One end of the junction fails to match germline, which may point to a read error. The V and J genes are TRBV20-1 and TRBJ2-5; D perhaps matches TRBD2 (6 bases). Germline-derived CDR1 and CDR2 are DFQATT and SNEGSKA (reference sequence). This CDR3 has 16 residues. The CDR3 nucleotides are TGCAGTACTAGACCCGTCGGAGGGGTCTACCAAGAGACCCAGTACTTC. Its protein product is CSTRPVGGVYQETQYF.

The CDR3 sequence: CASSLRPSPEETQYF. In DNA form, the CDR3 reads TGCGCCAGCAGCTTGAGGCCTAGCCCCGAAGAGACCCAGTACTTC. This chain connects TRBV5-1 to TRBJ2-5; maybe TRBD2 (5 bases). V lost 1 base, J lost 3 bases, and 13 bases lay in between. The CDR3 totals 15 residues. The germline gives CDR1 SGHRS, CDR2 YFSETQ.

This clonotype has a count of ten or more. This sequence joins TRBV4-2 and TRBJ1-2, with 7 bases identical to TRBD1. The V gene's germline CDR1 is LGHNA and CDR2 YNFKEQ. V lost 3 bases and J lost 7; bases outside the gene matches: 8. The CDR3 totals 14 residues. CDR3 coding DNA: TGTGCCAGCAGCCAGGCCAGGGGGGTGGGTGGCTACACCTTC. This codes for CASSQARGVGGYTF.

This clonotype has at least ten counts. The rearrangement joins TRBV30 to TRBJ1-2; the D gene is possibly TRBD1 (5 bases). The V gene's germline CDR1 is GTSNPN and CDR2 SVGIG (reference sequence). CDR3 size: 13 residues. Trimming cost V 7 bases and J 0 bases, with 12 bases left between them. CDR3 sequence: CASPGRTNYGYTF. CDR3 DNA: TGTGCCTCCCCGGGACGGACTAACTATGGCTACACCTTC.

As for this clonotype: At one boundary the junction diverges from the germline segment, which might be a read error. The chain has TRBV6-1 and TRBJ1-5; D gene ambiguous. The germline V gene has CDR1 MNHNS and CDR2 SASEGT. The CDR3 loop spans 16 amino acids. The CDR3 bases are TGTACCAGCAGTGATTTTGGGGTCTTTAGCAATCAGCCCCAGCATTTT. Translating it yields CTSSDFGVFSNQPQHF.

In regard to this clonotype: Since a much larger clone is just one base distant, this may be a read error. The V gene is TRBV10-3, the J gene TRBJ1-2, with 7 bases aligning to TRBD1. The CDR3 is 13 amino acids. Germline-derived CDR1 and CDR2 are ENHRY and SYGVKD. V lost 3 bases and J lost 10; bases outside the gene matches: 8. CDR3: CAISEDRVEVYTF. The DNA of the CDR3 is TGTGCCATCAGTGAAGACAGGGTAGAGGTCTACACCTTC.

The chain has TRBV21-1 and TRBJ2-5; TRBD2, as called in the table, went unchecked against the DNA. TRBV21-1 is a documented pseudogene. The CDR3 has 17 amino acids. The CDR3 spells CASSKLGLAGDRETQYF. The CDR3 DNA follows: TGTGCCAGCAGCAAACTGGGACTAGCGGGAGATAGGGAGACCCAGTACTTC.

On this clonotype itself: The junction shows a germline mismatch at one end, possibly a read error. V usage is TRBV6-6 and J usage is TRBJ1-6; the D is unclear. Germline lookup yields CDR1 MNHNY and CDR2 SVGAGI (reference sequence). CDR3 length equals 15 residues. CDR3 nucleotides: TGTGCCAACACAGACTCCGGATCCTATAATTCACCACTCCACTTT. Amino acids: CANTDSGSYNSPLHF.

The sample holds one count of this clonotype. This is likely a read error, given that the CDR3 carries no conserved phenylalanine or tryptophan at its end. The chain combines TRBV12-3 or TRBV12-4 with TRBJ2-1, with TRBD2 matching 11 bases. This CDR3 comprises 15 residues. V lost 9 bases to trimming and J lost 7 bases; unmatched junction nucleotides: 11. The CDR3 protein is CASRVAGGPGNEQFL. Written as DNA, the CDR3 is TGTGCCAGTAGAGTAGCGGGAGGGCCGGGTAATGAGCAGTTCCTC.

The chain has TRBV6-1 and TRBJ2-7; no clear D gene. The CDR3 covers 12 residues. Germline V lookup: CDR1 MNHNS, CDR2 SASEGT. Trimming removed 7 bases from V and 1 base from J, with 8 bases in between. As DNA, the CDR3 is TGTGCCAGCACTCCCAGGTCCTACGAGCAGTACTTC. Protein sequence: CASTPRSYEQYF.

Comment on this clonotype: At one boundary the junction diverges from the germline segment, which might be a read error. The gene calls are TRBV30 and TRBJ2-7; 7 nucleotides match TRBD2. The CDR3 length is 15 residues. Germline values: CDR1 GTSNPN, CDR2 SVGIG (reference sequence). The CDR3 spells CVWSQPGAGWPEQYF. CDR3 DNA sequence: TGTGTCTGGAGCCAACCCGGAGCGGGATGGCCCGAGCAGTACTTC. Supplemented by reference TRBV30 and TRBJ2-7, the full variable domain reads SQTIHQWPATLVQPVGSPLSLECTVEGTSNPNLYWYRQAAGRGLQLLFYSVGIGQISSEVPQNLSASRPQDRQFILSSKKLLLSDSGFYLCVWSQPGAGWPEQYFGPGTRLTVT.